This is a list of T cell receptor beta chains from one sample in a study of T-cell memory formation after mild COVID-19. One entry per CDR3 protein results from TCRdb running MiXCR on the 5' RACE reads. Of 350,000 or so distinct CDR3 sequences listed, 21% are singletons. The sample taken for sequencing was PBMCs or a T cell subset sorted from them (not recorded which). These receptor sequences come from an adult woman who had mild COVID-19 (a few samples of this study predate the infection). Cell type and time point are not known. Both conserved end residues are part of each CDR3. A D gene is named only where the DNA matches it firmly. Where a row states a size, it is once, few, many or the class of an expanded clone; other rows omit it.

cdr3_aa cdr3_nt v_call d_call clone_size j_call
CASSLAGLGPFGNEQFF TGTGCCAGCAGCTTGGCAGGACTAGGACCCTTCGGCAATGAGCAGTTCTTC TRBV5-6 TRBD2 once TRBJ2-1
CSAPSGLPLNTEAFF TGCAGTGCCCCTTCAGGACTACCGTTGAACACTGAAGCTTTCTTT TRBV20-1 NA NA TRBJ1-1
CASSGPFGTGPQTNYGYTF TGTGCCAGCAGCGGGCCCTTTGGGACAGGGCCCCAAACTAACTATGGCTACACCTTC TRBV9 TRBD1 NA TRBJ1-2
CASSQYTWSNTEAFF TGTGCCAGCAGCCAATATACATGGAGCAACACTGAAGCTTTCTTT TRBV3-1 NA NA TRBJ1-1
CASSSGQGAGPYEQYF TGTGCCAGCAGCTCTGGACAGGGAGCCGGACCCTACGAGCAGTACTTC TRBV5-4 TRBD1 few TRBJ2-7
CASQRGTGGETQYF TGCGCCAGCCAAAGAGGGACAGGGGGAGAGACCCAGTACTTC TRBV5-1 TRBD1 NA TRBJ2-5
CASSREGAQLGALNTEAFF TGCGCCAGCAGCCGCGAAGGGGCTCAGTTGGGGGCCCTGAACACTGAAGCTTTCTTT TRBV4-1 NA NA TRBJ1-1
CASRLGTGAKNTEAFF TGTGCCAGCAGACTAGGGACAGGCGCCAAGAACACTGAAGCTTTCTTT TRBV12-3/TRBV12-4 TRBD1 many TRBJ1-1
CASSLGGSETQYF TGTGCCAGCAGTTTAGGCGGGAGTGAGACCCAGTACTTC TRBV12-3/TRBV12-4 TRBD2 many TRBJ2-5
CASSPLRTIYNEQFF TGTGCCAGCAGTCCTCTCCGTACTATATACAATGAGCAGTTCTTC TRBV12-3/TRBV12-4 NA few TRBJ2-1
CSAGAGAHYGYTF TGCAGTGCTGGGGCAGGGGCTCACTATGGCTACACCTTC TRBV20-1 NA NA TRBJ1-2
CASRPSGSRNQPQHF TGTGCCAGCAGACCTTCAGGGAGTCGAAATCAGCCCCAGCATTTT TRBV12-3/TRBV12-4 NA NA TRBJ1-5
CASSMRTGTKAKAEAFF TGTGCCAGTAGTATGAGGACAGGCACTAAGGCAAAGGCTGAAGCTTTCTTT TRBV19 TRBD1 NA TRBJ1-1
CASSHRPGREKLFF TGTGCCAGCAGCCACAGACCCGGACGTGAAAAACTGTTTTTT TRBV7-9 NA NA TRBJ1-4
CATSRDGGQGFFDEQYF TGTGCCACCAGCAGAGATGGGGGACAGGGGTTTTTCGACGAGCAGTACTTC TRBV15 TRBD1 few TRBJ2-7
CASSLARGASGQPQHF TGTGCCAGCAGCTTAGCGCGCGGGGCGTCGGGTCAGCCCCAGCATTTT TRBV7-2 NA NA TRBJ1-5
CASSVGGGAYTDTQYF TGTGCCAGCAGCGTAGGAGGGGGGGCCTACACAGATACGCAGTATTTT TRBV9 NA few TRBJ2-3
CASSLEPGLAYNEQFF TGCGCCAGCAGCTTGGAACCCGGACTAGCGTACAATGAGCAGTTCTTC TRBV5-1 TRBD2 few TRBJ2-1
CASSLGGTGVTEAFF TGTGCCAGCAGCTTAGGGGGGACAGGGGTCACTGAAGCTTTCTTT TRBV7-6 TRBD1 few TRBJ1-1
CASSLSRIRGFYNEQFF TGTGCCAGCAGTTTATCGAGGATAAGGGGATTTTACAATGAGCAGTTCTTC TRBV12-3/TRBV12-4 NA few TRBJ2-1
CSVGGLGRGGSTQYF TGCAGCGTTGGAGGTTTGGGGCGGGGGGGCTCAACGCAGTATTTT TRBV29-1 TRBD2 NA TRBJ2-3
CASSLSGLAGELFF TGCGCCAGCAGCTTATCAGGTTTGGCCGGGGAGCTGTTTTTT TRBV5-1 NA many TRBJ2-2
CASSYRVEGHYGYTF TGTGCCAGCAGCTACAGGGTAGAGGGACACTATGGCTACACCTTC TRBV12-3/TRBV12-4 NA NA TRBJ1-2
CASSPRGAGTDTQYF TGTGCCAGTAGCCCACGAGGGGCCGGCACAGATACGCAGTATTTT TRBV19 NA few TRBJ2-3
CASSELTGSPSEQYF TGTGCCAGCAGTGAATTGACGGGGTCCCCCTCCGAGCAGTACTTC TRBV25-1 NA NA TRBJ2-7
CASTKGHFTDTQYF TGTGCCAGCACCAAAGGACACTTCACAGATACGCAGTATTTT TRBV12-3/TRBV12-4 NA NA TRBJ2-3
CATSAGADTQYF TGTGCCACCAGTGCAGGGGCAGATACGCAGTATTTT TRBV24-1 NA NA TRBJ2-3
CASSFLTTSTRVDLQYF TGTGCCAGCAGTTTCTTAACGACTAGCACCCGAGTTGATTTACAGTACTTC TRBV12-3/TRBV12-4 TRBD2 few TRBJ2-4
CASSFAGTSGSETQYF TGCGCCAGCAGCTTTGCTGGGACTAGCGGCTCAGAGACCCAGTACTTC TRBV5-1 TRBD2 few TRBJ2-5
CASSQGGQGSNQPQHF TGCGCCAGCAGCCAGGGGGGACAGGGAAGCAATCAGCCCCAGCATTTT TRBV4-1 TRBD1 NA TRBJ1-5
CSVPMRTGELFF TGCAGCGTCCCCATGCGCACCGGGGAGCTGTTTTTT TRBV29-1 NA NA TRBJ2-2
CASSLRQGVNNEQFF TGTGCCAGCAGCCTACGACAGGGGGTCAACAATGAGCAGTTCTTC TRBV3-1 TRBD1 NA TRBJ2-1
CASSESPRGNTGELFF TGTGCCAGCAGCGAGTCACCACGGGGCAACACCGGGGAGCTGTTTTTT TRBV7-2 NA few TRBJ2-2
CASSNGQSPNQPQHF TGTGCCAGCTCAAATGGACAGAGCCCCAATCAGCCCCAGCATTTT TRBV18 NA few TRBJ1-5
CASSLRGSYQETQYF TGTGCCAGCAGTTTGCGGGGGTCGTACCAAGAGACCCAGTACTTC TRBV28 TRBD2 NA TRBJ2-5
CASSESSVTYEQYF TGTGCCAGCAGTGAGAGTAGCGTCACCTACGAGCAGTACTTC TRBV2 NA NA TRBJ2-7
CASSLGQGNEKLFF TGTGCCAGCAGCTTGGGACAGGGAAATGAAAAACTGTTTTTT TRBV5-1 TRBD1 many TRBJ1-4
CASPARRENTEAFF TGTGCCTCCCCAGCCAGACGGGAGAACACTGAAGCTTTCTTT TRBV30 NA NA TRBJ1-1
CASTQRGQSSYEQYF TGTGCCAGCACCCAGCGGGGACAGAGCTCCTACGAGCAGTACTTC TRBV5-6 NA few TRBJ2-7